This T cell receptor (beta chain) appears in the sequencing data of a study of breast tumors, draining lymph nodes, adjacent tissues. Study-level points and caveats: Data fit most tumor T cells coming from lymph node, expanding in tumor. Tumors had less TCR diversity than lymph nodes, more than nontumor tissue. Tumor T cell lymph node origin was a supported hypothesis, not proven. Luminal-like breast cancer showed significantly higher tumor–nontumor repertoire similarity than basal-like.

Ten or more counts support this clonotype. Antigen unknown. TCRdb re-derived calls from the multiplex PCR reads in MiXCR, one entry per CDR3 protein. The sample shows 290,000 or so distinct CDR3 sequences, around 31% of them seen only once. The lymph nodes were axillary draining lymph nodes from breast cancer patients. The length of the CDR3 is 16 residues. CDR1 and CDR2 from the germline V gene are SNHLY and FYNNEI. Deletions cut 3 bases from V and 0 bases from J, with 14 bases between. The clonotype was recovered from a female donor with breast cancer. Some clones in this sample may be carry-over from other donors' samples. The V and J genes are TRBV2 and TRBJ2-5; a possible D gene is TRBD1 (5 bases). Source material: axillary lymph node tissue. This CDR3 is CASSEKDIRYQETQYF. The CDR3 DNA follows: TGTGCCAGCAGTGAGAAGGACATCAGGTACCAAGAGACCCAGTACTTC.